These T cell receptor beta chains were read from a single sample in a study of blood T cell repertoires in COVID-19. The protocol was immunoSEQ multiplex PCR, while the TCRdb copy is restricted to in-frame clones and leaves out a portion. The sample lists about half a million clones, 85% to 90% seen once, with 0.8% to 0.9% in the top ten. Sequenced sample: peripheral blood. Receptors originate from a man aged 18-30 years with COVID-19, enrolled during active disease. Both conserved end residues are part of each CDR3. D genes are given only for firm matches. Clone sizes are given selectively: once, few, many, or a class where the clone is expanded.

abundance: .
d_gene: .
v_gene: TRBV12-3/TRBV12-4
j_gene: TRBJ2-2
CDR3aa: CASAEQGSGELFF
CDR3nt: TGTGCCAGCGCGGAACAGGGTAGTGGGGAGCTGTTTTTT

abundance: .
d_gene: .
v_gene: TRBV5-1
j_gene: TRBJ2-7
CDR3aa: CASSPRPGESSYEQYF
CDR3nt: TGCGCCAGCAGCCCACGACCAGGGGAAAGCTCCTACGAGCAGTACTTC

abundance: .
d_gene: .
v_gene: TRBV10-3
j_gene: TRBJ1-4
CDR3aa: CAISDRYEKLFF
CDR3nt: TGTGCCATCAGTGATAGATATGAAAAACTGTTTTTT

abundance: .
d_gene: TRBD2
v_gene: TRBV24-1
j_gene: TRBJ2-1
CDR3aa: CATSDPPPLAGVLFF
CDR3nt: TGTGCCACCAGTGATCCCCCCCCTCTAGCGGGGGTTCTGTTCTTC

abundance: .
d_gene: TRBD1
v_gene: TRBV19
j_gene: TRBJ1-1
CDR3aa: CASSLGMDRFGTEAFF
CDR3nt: TGTGCCAGTAGTTTGGGGATGGACAGGTTTGGCACTGAAGCTTTCTTT

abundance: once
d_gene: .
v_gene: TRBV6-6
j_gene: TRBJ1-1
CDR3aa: CASSNMDRMNTEAFF
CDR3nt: TGTGCCAGCAGTAACATGGACAGAATGAACACTGAAGCTTTCTTT

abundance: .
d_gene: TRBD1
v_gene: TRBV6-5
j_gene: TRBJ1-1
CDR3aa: CASSPNRGKAFF
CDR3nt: TGTGCCAGCAGCCCAAACAGGGGCAAAGCTTTCTTT

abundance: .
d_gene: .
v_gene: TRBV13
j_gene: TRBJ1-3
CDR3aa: CASSSGTSSGNTIYF
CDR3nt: TGTGCCAGCAGCTCCGGGACAAGCTCTGGAAACACCATATATTTT

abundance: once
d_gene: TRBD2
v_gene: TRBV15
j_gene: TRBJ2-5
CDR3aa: CATSRDGAGQETQYF
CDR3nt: TGTGCCACCAGCAGAGATGGAGCGGGGCAAGAGACCCAGTACTTC

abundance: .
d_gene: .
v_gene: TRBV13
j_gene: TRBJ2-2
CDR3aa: CANPTATGELFF
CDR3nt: TGTGCCAATCCGACAGCCACCGGGGAGCTGTTTTTT

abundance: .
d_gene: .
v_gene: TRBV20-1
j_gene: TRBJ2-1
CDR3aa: CSASLSHGNNEQFF
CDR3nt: TGCAGTGCTAGTCTTTCTCACGGGAACAATGAGCAGTTCTTC

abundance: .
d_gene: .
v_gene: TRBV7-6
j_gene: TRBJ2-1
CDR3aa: CASSLDEGVTGNEQFF
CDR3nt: TGTGCCAGCAGCTTAGACGAGGGAGTTACAGGGAATGAGCAGTTCTTC

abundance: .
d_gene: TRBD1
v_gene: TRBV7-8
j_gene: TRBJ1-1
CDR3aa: CASSLLTGENTEAFF
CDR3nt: TGTGCCAGCAGCTTATTAACAGGGGAGAACACTGAAGCTTTCTTT

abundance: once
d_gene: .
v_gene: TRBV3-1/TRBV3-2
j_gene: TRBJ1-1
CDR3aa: CASSQTGITEAFF
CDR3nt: TGTGCCAGCAGCCAAACAGGGATCACTGAAGCTTTCTTT

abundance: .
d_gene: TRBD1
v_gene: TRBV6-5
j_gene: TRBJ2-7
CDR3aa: CASSYSDRGSYEQYF
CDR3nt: TGTGCCAGCAGTTACTCCGACAGGGGAAGCTACGAGCAGTACTTC

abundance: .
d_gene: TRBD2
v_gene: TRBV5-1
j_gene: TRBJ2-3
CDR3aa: CASHLGLAGADTQYF
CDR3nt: TGCGCCAGCCACCTGGGACTAGCGGGAGCAGATACGCAGTATTTT

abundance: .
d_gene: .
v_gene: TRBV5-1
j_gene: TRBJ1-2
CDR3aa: CASSLDSNYGYTF
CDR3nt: TGCGCCAGCAGCTTGGACAGTAACTATGGCTACACCTTC

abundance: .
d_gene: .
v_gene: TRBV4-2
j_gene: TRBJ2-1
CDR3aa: CASSQDRSPDNEQFF
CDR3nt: TGTGCCAGCAGCCAAGATCGATCCCCGGACAATGAGCAGTTCTTC

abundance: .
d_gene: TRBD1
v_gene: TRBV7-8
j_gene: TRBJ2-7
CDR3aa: CASSLLGRGIYEQYF
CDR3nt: TGTGCCAGCAGCTTACTTGGCAGGGGGATCTACGAGCAGTACTTC

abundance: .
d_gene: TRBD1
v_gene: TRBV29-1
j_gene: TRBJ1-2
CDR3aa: CSAVRTGVHTF
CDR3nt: TGCAGCGCCGTGCGGACAGGCGTCCACACCTTC

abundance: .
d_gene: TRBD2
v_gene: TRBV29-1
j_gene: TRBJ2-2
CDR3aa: CSPTFSGGNTGELFF
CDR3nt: TGCAGCCCAACCTTTAGCGGGGGGAACACCGGGGAGCTGTTTTTT

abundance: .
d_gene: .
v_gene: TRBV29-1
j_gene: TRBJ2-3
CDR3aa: CSGRISTDTQYF
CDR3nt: TGCAGCGGGCGGATAAGCACAGATACGCAGTATTTT

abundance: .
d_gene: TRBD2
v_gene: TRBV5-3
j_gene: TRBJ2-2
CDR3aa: CARTKGGDGELFF
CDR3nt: TGTGCCAGAACCAAGGGAGGGGACGGGGAGCTGTTTTTT

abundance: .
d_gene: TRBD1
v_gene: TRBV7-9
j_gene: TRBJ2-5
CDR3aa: CASSFRQGQETQYF
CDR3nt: TGTGCCAGCAGCTTTAGACAGGGCCAAGAGACCCAGTACTTC

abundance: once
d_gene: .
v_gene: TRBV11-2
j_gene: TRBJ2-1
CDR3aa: CASSLRRSNYNEQFF
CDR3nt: TGTGCCAGCAGCTTGCGCCGCTCGAACTACAATGAGCAGTTCTTC

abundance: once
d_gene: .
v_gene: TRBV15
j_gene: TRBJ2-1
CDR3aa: CATSRDFFERSSYNEQFF
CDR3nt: TGTGCCACCAGCAGAGATTTTTTTGAGCGAAGCTCCTACAATGAGCAGTTCTTC

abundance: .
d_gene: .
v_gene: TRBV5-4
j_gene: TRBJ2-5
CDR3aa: CASSLYLGRNQETQYF
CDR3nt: TGTGCCAGCAGCTTGTATCTAGGAAGAAACCAAGAGACCCAGTACTTC

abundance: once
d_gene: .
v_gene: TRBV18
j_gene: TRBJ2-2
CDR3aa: CASAAAANTGELFF
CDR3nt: TGTGCCAGCGCGGCGGCGGCCAACACCGGGGAGCTGTTTTTT

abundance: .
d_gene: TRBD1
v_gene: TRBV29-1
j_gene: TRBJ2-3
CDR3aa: CSAGQGRDTQYF
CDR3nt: TGCAGCGCAGGACAGGGGAGAGATACGCAGTATTTT

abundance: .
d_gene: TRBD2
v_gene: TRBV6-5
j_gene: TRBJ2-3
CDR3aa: CASSSGTSLSDTQYF
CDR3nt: TGTGCCAGCAGTTCCGGGACTAGCCTATCGGATACGCAGTATTTT

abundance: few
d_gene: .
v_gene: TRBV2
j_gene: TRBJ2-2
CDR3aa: CASGTGTDNIGELFF
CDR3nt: TGTGCCAGTGGGACCGGGACTGATAATATCGGGGAGCTGTTTTTT

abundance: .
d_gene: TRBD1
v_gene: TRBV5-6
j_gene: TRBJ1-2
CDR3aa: CASSFNSGTGNYGYTF
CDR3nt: TGTGCCAGCAGCTTCAATTCCGGGACAGGGAACTATGGCTACACCTTC

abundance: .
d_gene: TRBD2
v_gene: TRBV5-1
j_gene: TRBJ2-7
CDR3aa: CASSPITQLAGASYEQYF
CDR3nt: TGCGCCAGCAGCCCCATCACACAACTAGCGGGGGCATCCTACGAGCAGTACTTC

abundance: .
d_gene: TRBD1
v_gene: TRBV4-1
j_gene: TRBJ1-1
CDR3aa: CASSQDIVRTGEFTMNTEAFF
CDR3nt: TGCGCCAGCAGCCAAGATATTGTACGGACAGGCGAGTTTACGATGAACACTGAAGCTTTCTTT

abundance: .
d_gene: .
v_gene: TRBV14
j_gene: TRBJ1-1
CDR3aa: CASSQYEGRGLMNTEAFF
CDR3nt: TGTGCCAGCAGCCAATACGAAGGGCGAGGGCTCATGAACACTGAAGCTTTCTTT

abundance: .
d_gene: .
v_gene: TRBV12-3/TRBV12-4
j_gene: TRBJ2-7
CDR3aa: CASILGGEQYF
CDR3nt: TGTGCCAGCATCTTGGGGGGCGAGCAGTACTTC

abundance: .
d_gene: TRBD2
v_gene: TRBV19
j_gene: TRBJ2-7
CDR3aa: CASSIVASGRYEQYF
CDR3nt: TGTGCCAGTAGTATAGTCGCTAGCGGGAGGTATGAGCAGTACTTC

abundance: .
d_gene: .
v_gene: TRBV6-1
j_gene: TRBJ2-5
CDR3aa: CASSEGPSQEAQYF
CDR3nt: TGTGCCAGCAGTGAAGGACCCTCCCAAGAGGCCCAGTACTTC

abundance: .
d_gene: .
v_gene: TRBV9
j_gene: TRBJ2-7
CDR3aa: CASTRGESSYEQYF
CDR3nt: TGTGCCAGCACCCGGGGAGAATCCTCCTACGAGCAGTACTTC

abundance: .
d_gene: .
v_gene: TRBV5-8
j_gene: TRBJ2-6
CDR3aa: CASSLWGPGANVLTF
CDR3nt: TGTGCCAGCAGCTTGTGGGGGCCCGGGGCCAACGTCCTGACTTTC

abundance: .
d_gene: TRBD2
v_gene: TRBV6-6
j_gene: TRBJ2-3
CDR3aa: CASSGGGWSDTQYF
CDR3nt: TGTGCCAGCTCGGGCGGGGGGTGGTCAGATACGCAGTATTTT

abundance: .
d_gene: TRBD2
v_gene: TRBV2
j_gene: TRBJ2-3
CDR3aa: CASCSRASGTDTQYF
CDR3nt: TGTGCCAGCTGTAGTAGGGCTAGCGGTACAGATACGCAGTATTTT

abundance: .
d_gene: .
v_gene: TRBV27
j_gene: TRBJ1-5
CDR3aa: CASRILGQPQHF
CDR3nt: TGTGCCAGCAGGATCCTAGGTCAGCCCCAGCATTTT

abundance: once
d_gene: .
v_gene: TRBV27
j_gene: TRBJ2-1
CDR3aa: CASSSMEADNEQFF
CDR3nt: TGTGCCAGCAGTAGCATGGAGGCCGACAATGAGCAGTTCTTC

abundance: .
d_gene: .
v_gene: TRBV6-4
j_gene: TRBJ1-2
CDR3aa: CASSPRGGDGYTF
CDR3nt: TGTGCCAGCAGCCCCAGGGGCGGCGATGGCTACACCTTC

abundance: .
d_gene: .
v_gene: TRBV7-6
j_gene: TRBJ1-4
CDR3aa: CASSLNGASNEKLFF
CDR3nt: TGTGCCAGCAGCCTAAATGGGGCTTCGAATGAAAAACTGTTTTTT

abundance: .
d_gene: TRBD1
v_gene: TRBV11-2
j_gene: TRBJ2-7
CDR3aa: CASSRDRASSYEQYF
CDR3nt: TGTGCCAGCAGCAGAGACAGGGCGTCGTCCTACGAGCAGTACTTC

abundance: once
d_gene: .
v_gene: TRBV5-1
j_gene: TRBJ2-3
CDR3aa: CASSLATEVSTDTQYF
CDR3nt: TGCGCCAGCAGCTTGGCCACGGAGGTTAGCACAGATACGCAGTATTTT

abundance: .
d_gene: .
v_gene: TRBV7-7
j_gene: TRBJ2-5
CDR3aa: CASSLGWGRETQYF
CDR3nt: TGTGCCAGCAGCTTAGGCTGGGGGAGGGAGACCCAGTACTTC

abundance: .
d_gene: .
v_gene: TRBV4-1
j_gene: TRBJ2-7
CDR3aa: CASSQLITSSYEQYF
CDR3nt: TGCGCCAGCAGCCAGCTGATTACTAGTTCCTACGAGCAGTACTTC

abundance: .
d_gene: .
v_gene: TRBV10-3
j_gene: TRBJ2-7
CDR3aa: CAISESVAGAYEQYF
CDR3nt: TGTGCCATCAGTGAGTCAGTGGCAGGGGCGTACGAGCAGTACTTC